This TCR beta chain was documented in a study of Ad26.COV2.S vaccination and SARS-CoV-2 variants. The germline V gene encodes CDR1 LNHNV and CDR2 YYDKDF (reference sequence). J lost 1 base, V lost 8 bases, and 2 bases had no gene match. This CDR3 has 14 residues. The assay was immunoSEQ multiplex PCR, and TCRdb's table has in-frame clones only and misses some. The sample lists around 450,000 clones, roughly 90% seen once, with around 3.6% in the top ten. Treatment in this sample: around 19 received Ad26.COV2.S at low or high dose, single or two shots; about 5 received placebo; per-sample allocation not given. All samples were drawn on day 63, counting from the first vaccine or placebo injection.

This sample comprised peripheral blood, obtained in a trial of Ad26.COV2.S vaccine versus placebo. The V gene is TRBV15, the J gene TRBJ2-2, with 9 bases matching TRBD2. This clonotype was obtained from a person between 18 and 65 years old who received the Ad26.COV2.S COVID-19 vaccine or a placebo. This CDR3 is CATAAGGNTGELFF. CDR3 coding DNA: TGTGCCACCGCAGCGGGGGGGAACACCGGGGAGCTGTTTTTT.